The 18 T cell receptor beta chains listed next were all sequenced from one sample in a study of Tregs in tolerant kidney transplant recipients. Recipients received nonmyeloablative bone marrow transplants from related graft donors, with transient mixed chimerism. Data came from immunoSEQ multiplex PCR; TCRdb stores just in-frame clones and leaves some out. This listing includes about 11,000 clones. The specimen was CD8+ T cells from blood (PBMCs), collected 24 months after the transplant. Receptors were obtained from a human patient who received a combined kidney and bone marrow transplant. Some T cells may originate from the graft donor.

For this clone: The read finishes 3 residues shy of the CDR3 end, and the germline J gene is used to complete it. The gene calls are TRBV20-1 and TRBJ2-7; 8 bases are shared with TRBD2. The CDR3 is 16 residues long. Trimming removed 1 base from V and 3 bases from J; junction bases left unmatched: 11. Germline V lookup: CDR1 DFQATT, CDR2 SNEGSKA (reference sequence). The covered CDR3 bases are TGCAGTGCTAGAGGCCTAGCGGGTGGGGATCTCTACGAG. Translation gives CSARGLAGGDLYE. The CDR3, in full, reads CSARGLAGGDLYEQYF.

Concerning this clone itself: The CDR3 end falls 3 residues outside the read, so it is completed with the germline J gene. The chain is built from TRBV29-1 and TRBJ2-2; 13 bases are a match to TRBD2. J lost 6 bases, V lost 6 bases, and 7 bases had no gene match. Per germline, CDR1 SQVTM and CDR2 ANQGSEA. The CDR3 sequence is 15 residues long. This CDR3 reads CSVETSGRASGELFF. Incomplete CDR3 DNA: TGCAGCGTGGAAACTAGCGGGAGGGCCTCCGGGGAG.

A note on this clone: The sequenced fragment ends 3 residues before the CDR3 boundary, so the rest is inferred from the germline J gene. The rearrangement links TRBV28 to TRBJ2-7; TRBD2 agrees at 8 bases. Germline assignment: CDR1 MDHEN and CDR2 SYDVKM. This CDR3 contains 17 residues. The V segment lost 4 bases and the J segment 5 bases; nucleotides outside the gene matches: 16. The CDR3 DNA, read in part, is TGTGCCAGCAGTTCCCTCCTCTCGACTAGCGAGCACGACGAG. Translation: CASSSLLSTSEHDE. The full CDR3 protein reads CASSSLLSTSEHDEQYF.

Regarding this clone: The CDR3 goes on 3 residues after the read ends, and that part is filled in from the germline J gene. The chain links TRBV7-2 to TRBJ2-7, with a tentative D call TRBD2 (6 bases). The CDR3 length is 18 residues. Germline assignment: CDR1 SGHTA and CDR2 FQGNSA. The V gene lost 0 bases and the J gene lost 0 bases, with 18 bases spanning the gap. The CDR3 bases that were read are TGTGCCAGCAGCTTAGCGCGCGCTAGCGCGATTAGCTCCTACGAG. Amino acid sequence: CASSLARASAISSYE. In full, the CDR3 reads CASSLARASAISSYEQYF.

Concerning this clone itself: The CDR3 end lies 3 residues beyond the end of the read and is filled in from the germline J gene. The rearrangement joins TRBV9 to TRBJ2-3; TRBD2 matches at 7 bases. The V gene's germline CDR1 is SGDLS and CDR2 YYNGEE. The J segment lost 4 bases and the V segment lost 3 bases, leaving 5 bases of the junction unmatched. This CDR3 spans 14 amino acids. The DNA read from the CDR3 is TGTGCCAGCAGCGGGCGGGAGTACCCAGATACG. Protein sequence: CASSGREYPDT. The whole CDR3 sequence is CASSGREYPDTQYF.

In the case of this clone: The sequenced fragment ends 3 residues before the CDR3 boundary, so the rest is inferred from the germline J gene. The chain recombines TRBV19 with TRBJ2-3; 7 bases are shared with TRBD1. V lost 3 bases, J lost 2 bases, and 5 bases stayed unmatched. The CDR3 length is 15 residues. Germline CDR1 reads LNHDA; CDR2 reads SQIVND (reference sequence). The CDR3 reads CASSIWDSPTDTQYF. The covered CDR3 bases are TGTGCCAGTAGTATCTGGGACAGCCCCACAGATACG.

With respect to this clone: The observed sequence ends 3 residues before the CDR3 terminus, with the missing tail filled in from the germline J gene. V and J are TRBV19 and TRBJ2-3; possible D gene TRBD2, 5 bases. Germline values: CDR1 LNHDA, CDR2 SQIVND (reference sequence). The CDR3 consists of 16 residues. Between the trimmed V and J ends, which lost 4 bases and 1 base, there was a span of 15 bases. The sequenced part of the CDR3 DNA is TGTGCCAGTAGTACCTTAGGAGGCGGGCGCACAGATACG. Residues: CASSTLGGGRTDT. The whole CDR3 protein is CASSTLGGGRTDTQYF.

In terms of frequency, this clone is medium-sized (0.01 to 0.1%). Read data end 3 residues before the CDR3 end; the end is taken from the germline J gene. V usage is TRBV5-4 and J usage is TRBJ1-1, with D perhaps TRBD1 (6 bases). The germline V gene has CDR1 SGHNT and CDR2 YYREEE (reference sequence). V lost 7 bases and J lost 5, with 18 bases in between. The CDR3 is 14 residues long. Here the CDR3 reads CASFPHAGETEAFF. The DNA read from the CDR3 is TGTGCCAGCTTCCCTCACGCAGGGGAGACTGAA.

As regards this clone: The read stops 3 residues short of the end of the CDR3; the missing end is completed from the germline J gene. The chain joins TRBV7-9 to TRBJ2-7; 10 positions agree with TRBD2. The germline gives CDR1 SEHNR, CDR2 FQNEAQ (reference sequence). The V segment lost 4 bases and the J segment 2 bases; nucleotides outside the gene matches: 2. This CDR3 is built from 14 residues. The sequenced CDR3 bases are TGTGCCAGCAGCTCCGGGACTAGCGCCTACGAG. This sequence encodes CASSSGTSAYE. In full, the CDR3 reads CASSSGTSAYEQYF.

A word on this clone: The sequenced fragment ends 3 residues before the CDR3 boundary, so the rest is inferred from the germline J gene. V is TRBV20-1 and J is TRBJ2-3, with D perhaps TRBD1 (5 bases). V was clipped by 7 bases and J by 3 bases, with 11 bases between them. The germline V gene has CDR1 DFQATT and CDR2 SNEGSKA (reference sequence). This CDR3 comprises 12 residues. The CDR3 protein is CSDKAGTDTQYF. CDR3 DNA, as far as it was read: TGCAGTGATAAGGCAGGGACAGATACG.

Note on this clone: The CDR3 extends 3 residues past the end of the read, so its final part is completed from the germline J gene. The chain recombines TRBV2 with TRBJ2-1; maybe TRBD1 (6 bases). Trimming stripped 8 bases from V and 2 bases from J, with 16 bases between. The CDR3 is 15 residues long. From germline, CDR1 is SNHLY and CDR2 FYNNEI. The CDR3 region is CASGLGPGAYNEQFF. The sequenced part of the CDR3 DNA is TGTGCCAGCGGCCTAGGGCCAGGGGCCTACAATGAG.

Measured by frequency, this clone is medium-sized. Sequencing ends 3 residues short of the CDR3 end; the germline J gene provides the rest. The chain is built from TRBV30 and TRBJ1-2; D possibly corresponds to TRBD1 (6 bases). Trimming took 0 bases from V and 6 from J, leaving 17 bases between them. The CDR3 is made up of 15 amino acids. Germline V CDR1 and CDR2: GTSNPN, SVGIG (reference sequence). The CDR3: CAWSVWGGASNGYTF. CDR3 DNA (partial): TGTGCCTGGAGTGTCTGGGGGGGCGCCTCCAATGGC.

This CDR3 reads CASSTGLAGGVGELFF. CDR3 DNA (partial): TGTGCCAGCAGCACTGGACTAGCGGGAGGGGTCGGGGAG. The chain joins TRBV9 to TRBJ2-2; TRBD2 aligns across 15 bases. The read finishes 3 residues shy of the CDR3 end, and the germline J gene is used to complete it. Losses at the gene ends were 4 bases for V and 7 bases for J; bases not matched to a gene: 5. The CDR3 has 16 residues. Germline CDR1 reads SGDLS; CDR2 reads YYNGEE.

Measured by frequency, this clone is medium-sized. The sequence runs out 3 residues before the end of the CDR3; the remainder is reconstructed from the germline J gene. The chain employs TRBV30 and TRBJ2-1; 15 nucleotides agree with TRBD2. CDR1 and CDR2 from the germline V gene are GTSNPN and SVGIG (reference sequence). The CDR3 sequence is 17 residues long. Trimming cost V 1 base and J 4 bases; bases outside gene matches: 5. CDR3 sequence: CAWSGTSGGGLYNEQFF. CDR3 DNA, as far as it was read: TGTGCCTGGAGTGGGACTAGCGGGGGGGGGCTTTACAATGAG.

CDR3 DNA (partial): TGCAGTGCTAGAAACAGGGAAGGAGGTGGC. Translating it yields CSARNREGGG. The CDR3 in full is CSARNREGGGYTF. This chain uses TRBV20-1 with TRBJ1-2, with D possibly being TRBD1 (6 bases). The read finishes 3 residues shy of the CDR3 end, and the germline J gene is used to complete it. Trimming removed 2 bases from V and 7 bases from J, with 14 bases in between. The CDR3 is 13 amino acids. Germline V gene lookup returns CDR1 DFQATT and CDR2 SNEGSKA (reference sequence).

The CDR3 sequence is CASSSPDYSYEQYF. The sequenced CDR3 bases are TGTGCCAGCAGCAGCCCGGACTACTCCTACGAG. This chain connects TRBV7-9 to TRBJ2-7, with D possibly TRBD2 on 6 matching bases. Sequencing ends 3 residues short of the CDR3 end; the germline J gene provides the rest. Trimming stripped 5 bases from V and 0 bases from J, with 11 bases between. The CDR3 totals 14 residues. CDR1 is SEHNR, CDR2 FQNEAQ, per germline (reference sequence).

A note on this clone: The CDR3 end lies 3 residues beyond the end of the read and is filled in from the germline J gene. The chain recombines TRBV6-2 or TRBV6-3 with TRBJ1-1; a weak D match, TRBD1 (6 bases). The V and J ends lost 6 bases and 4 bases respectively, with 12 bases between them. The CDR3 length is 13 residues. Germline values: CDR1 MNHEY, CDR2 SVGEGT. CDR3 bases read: TGTGCCAGCAGCCACGGGGGGCTCACTGAA. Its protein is CASSHGGLTE. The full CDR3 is CASSHGGLTEAFF.

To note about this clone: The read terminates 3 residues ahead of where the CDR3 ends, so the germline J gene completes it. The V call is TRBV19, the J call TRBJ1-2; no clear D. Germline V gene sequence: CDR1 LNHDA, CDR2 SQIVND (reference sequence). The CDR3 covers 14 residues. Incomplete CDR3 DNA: TGTGCCAGCCGAGTATATGGTGGTGGGCTCGGC. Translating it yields CASRVYGGGLG. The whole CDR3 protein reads CASRVYGGGLGYTF.